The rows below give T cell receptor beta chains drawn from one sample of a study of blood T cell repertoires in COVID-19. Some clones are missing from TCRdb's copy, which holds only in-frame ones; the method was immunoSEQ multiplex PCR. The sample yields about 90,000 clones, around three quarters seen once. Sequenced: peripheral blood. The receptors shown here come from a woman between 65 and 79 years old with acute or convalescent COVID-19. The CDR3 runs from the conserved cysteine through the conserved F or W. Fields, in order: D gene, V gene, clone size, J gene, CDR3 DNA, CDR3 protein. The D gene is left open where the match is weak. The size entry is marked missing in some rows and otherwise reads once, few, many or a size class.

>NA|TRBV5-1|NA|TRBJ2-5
TGCGCCAGCAGCTTGGGGGGAACCGGACTAGAGACCCAGTACTTC
CASSLGGTGLETQYF
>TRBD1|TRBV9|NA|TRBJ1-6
TGTGCCAGCAGCGAATCGGGACAGGGAAACTCACCCCTCCACTTT
CASSESGQGNSPLHF
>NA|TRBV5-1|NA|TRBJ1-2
TGCGCCAGCAGCTTGGCCCGGACAGCCGGCTACACCTTC
CASSLARTAGYTF
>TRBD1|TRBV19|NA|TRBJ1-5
TGTGCCAGTAGTGGCCGGGACAGGGATTTACAGCCCCAGCATTTT
CASSGRDRDLQPQHF
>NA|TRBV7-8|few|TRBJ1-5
TGTGCCAGCAGCTTAGGAGGTCAGCCCCAGCATTTT
CASSLGGQPQHF
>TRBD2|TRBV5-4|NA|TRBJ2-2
TGTGCCAGCACGCCGGGACTAGCGGACCCAAACACCGGGGAGCTGTTTTTT
CASTPGLADPNTGELFF
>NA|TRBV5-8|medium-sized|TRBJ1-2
TGTGCCAGCAGCTTGAGTATTACAGGGAAACATGGCTACACCTTC
CASSLSITGKHGYTF
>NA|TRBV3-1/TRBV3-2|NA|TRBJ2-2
TGTGCCAGCAGCCAACGTATGTATACCGGGGAGCTGTTTTTT
CASSQRMYTGELFF
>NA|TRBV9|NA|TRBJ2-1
TGTGCCAGCAGCGTAGCTGGGGGAGGCCGCAATGAGCAGTTCTTC
CASSVAGGGRNEQFF
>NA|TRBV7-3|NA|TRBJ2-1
TGTGCCAGCAGCCTCACCCCAGGGGGGGAGCAGTTCTTC
CASSLTPGGEQFF
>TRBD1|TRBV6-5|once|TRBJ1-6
TGTGCCAGCAGTTACAGGGGACAGACGTATTCACCCCTCCACTTT
CASSYRGQTYSPLHF
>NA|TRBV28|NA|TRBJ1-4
TGTGCCAGCAGTCCCCGGACAAGGGCCGAAAAACTGTTTTTT
CASSPRTRAEKLFF
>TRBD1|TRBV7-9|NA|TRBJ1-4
TGTGCCAGCAGCTCGGGACAGGGAAATGAAAAACTGTTTTTT
CASSSGQGNEKLFF
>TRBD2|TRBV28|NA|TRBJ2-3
TGTGCCAGCAGTTCCCACCTCACTAGCGGCACAGATACGCAGTATTTT
CASSSHLTSGTDTQYF
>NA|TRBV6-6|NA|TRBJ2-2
TGTGCCAGCAGTCCTACAGGTGCCGGGGAGCTGTTTTTT
CASSPTGAGELFF
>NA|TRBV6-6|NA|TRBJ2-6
TGTGCCAGCAGTTACTCGGCCAACTCTGGGGCCAACGTCCTGACTTTC
CASSYSANSGANVLTF
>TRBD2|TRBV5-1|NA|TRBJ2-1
TGCGCCAGCAGCTTTGCGGGAGGGGGGTACAATGAGCAGTTCTTC
CASSFAGGGYNEQFF
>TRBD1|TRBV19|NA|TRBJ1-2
TGTGCCAGTATTCCAAACAGGGGGCCGAACTATGGCTACACCTTC
CASIPNRGPNYGYTF
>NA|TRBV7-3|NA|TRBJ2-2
TGTGCCAGCAGCCAACGGCTAGCGACGAACACCGGGGAGCTGTTTTTT
CASSQRLATNTGELFF
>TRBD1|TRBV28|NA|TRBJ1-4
TGTGCCAGCAGTGCAGGGGGAAACAGGGGTCCTGGTGAAAAACTGTTTTTT
CASSAGGNRGPGEKLFF
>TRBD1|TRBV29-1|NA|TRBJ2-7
TGCAGCGTTGAGACAGGGCTAAATTTGGGAGAGCAGTACTTC
CSVETGLNLGEQYF
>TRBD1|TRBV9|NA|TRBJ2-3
TGTGCCAGCAGCGTAGGGACAGGGGCCTCCACAGATACGCAGTATTTT
CASSVGTGASTDTQYF
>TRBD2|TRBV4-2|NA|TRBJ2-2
TGTGCCAGCAGCCAAGAAGGACTAGCGGGAGGGCCTGGGGGCACCGGGGAGCTGTTTTTT
CASSQEGLAGGPGGTGELFF
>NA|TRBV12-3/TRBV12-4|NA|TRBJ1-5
TGTGCCAGCAGTAAGATGAGCGTGCCCCAGCATTTT
CASSKMSVPQHF
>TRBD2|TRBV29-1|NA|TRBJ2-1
TGCAGCGGCTCTAGCGGGAGGCAGTACAATGAGCAGTTCTTC
CSGSSGRQYNEQFF
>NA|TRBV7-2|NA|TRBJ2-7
TGTGCCAGCAGCTTAGAAGTTTTCGGGGGTTATCCCTACGAGCAGTACTTC
CASSLEVFGGYPYEQYF
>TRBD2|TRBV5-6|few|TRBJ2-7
TGTGCCAGCAGCTCCCCTCCCGGGACTAGGGAGTACGAGCAGTACTTC
CASSSPPGTREYEQYF
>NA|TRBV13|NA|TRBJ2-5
TGTGCCAGCAGCTTAGGCCTAGGCAGACAAGAGACCCAGTACTTC
CASSLGLGRQETQYF
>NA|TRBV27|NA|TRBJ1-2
TGTGCCAGCAGTCCGCTGAGGGAGGGCATCTATGGCTACACCTTC
CASSPLREGIYGYTF
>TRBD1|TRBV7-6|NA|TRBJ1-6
TGTGCCAGCAGCCAACGAGGCGGACAGGGTGTTTCACCCCTCCACTTT
CASSQRGGQGVSPLHF
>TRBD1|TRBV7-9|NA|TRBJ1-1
TGTGCCAGCAGCCAAAACAGGGGCTTGAACACTGAAGCTTTCTTT
CASSQNRGLNTEAFF
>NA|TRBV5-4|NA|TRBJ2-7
TGTGCCAGCAGCTTGGAAGGGGGGGCGTCCTACGAGCAGTACTTC
CASSLEGGASYEQYF
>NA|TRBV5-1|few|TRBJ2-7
TGCGCCAGCAGCTTGAGGGACAACTCCTACGAGCAGTACTTC
CASSLRDNSYEQYF
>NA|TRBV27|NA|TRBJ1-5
TGTGCCAGCAGTTTTGACAACTGCAATCAGCCCCAGCATTTT
CASSFDNCNQPQHF
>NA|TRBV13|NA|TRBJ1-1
TGTGCCAGCAGCTTCCGACAAAACACTGAAGCTTTCTTT
CASSFRQNTEAFF
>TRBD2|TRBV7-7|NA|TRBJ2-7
TGTGCCAGCAGCCCCAGACTAGCGGGAGGGCCGGGCGAGCAGTACTTC
CASSPRLAGGPGEQYF
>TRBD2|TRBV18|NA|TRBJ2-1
TGTGCCAGCTCACCCGGGACTAGCGGGGGTCTTGAGCAGTTCTTC
CASSPGTSGGLEQFF
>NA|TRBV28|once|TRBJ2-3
TGTGTCACAGGGGGGGGACCAGATACGCAGTATTTT
CVTGGGPDTQYF
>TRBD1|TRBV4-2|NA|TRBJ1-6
TGTGCCAGCAGCCCCCGCCCGCAGGGGGCAATCTATAATTCACCCCTCCACTTT
CASSPRPQGAIYNSPLHF
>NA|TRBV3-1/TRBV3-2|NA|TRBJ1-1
TGTGCCAGCAGCCCAAGAGGGGGGAACACTGAAGCTTTCTTT
CASSPRGGNTEAFF
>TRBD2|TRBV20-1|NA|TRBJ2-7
TGCAGTGCTAGTAAAGTAGGTGCGGGAGGATTTTACGAGCAGTACTTC
CSASKVGAGGFYEQYF
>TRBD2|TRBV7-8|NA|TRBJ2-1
TGTGCCAGCAGCCTGAGGACTAGCGGGTCATACTACAATGAGCAGTTCTTC
CASSLRTSGSYYNEQFF
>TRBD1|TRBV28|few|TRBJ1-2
TGTGCCAGCAGAACCGGGACAGACTATGGCTACACCTTC
CASRTGTDYGYTF
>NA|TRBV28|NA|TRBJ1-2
TGTGCCAGCAGTTTATTGGGGCAGTATGGCTACACCTTC
CASSLLGQYGYTF
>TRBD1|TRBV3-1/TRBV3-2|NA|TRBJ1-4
TGTGCCAGCAGCCAACAAGGCCCGGGACAGGGGGCTGAAAAACTGTTTTTT
CASSQQGPGQGAEKLFF
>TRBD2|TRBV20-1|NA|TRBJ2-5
TGCAGTGCTAGTGGAGCGGGGGGCCTACGGGGGACCCAGTACTTC
CSASGAGGLRGTQYF
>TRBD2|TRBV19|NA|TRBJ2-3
TGTGCCAGTAGTATAGTAAACCGGCGGGGGAGCACAGATACGCAGTATTTT
CASSIVNRRGSTDTQYF
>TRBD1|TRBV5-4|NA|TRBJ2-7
TGTGCCAGCAGCTGGGGACAGGGGGATTACGAGCAGTACTTC
CASSWGQGDYEQYF
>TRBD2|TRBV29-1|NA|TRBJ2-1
TGCAGCCAGACTAGCGGGAGTGGAAGTGAGCAGTTCTTC
CSQTSGSGSEQFF
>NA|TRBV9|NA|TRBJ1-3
TGTGCCAGCAGCCCGTGGACACCCTCTGCGGCTGGAAACACCATATATTTT
CASSPWTPSAAGNTIYF
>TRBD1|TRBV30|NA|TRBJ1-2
TGTGCCTGGAGGGGGACAGGGGGCACGGATGGCTACACCTTC
CAWRGTGGTDGYTF
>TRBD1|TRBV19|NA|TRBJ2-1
TGTGCCAGTAGTCCAGGGGGACAGGGAGGGTACAATGAGCAGTTCTTC
CASSPGGQGGYNEQFF
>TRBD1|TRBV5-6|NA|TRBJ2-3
TGTGCCAGCAGTATGCAGGGGGCGGATACGCAGTATTTT
CASSMQGADTQYF
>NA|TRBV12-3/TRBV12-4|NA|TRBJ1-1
TGTGCCAGCAGTTTTGGCATGCAAGCTTTCTTT
CASSFGMQAFF
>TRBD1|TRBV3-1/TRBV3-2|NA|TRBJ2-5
TGTGCCAGCAGCCAGACAGGGCAAGGAGAGACCCAGTACTTC
CASSQTGQGETQYF
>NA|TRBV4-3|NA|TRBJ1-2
TGCGCCAGCAGCCAAGCACAGGGCTGGGGCTACACCTTC
CASSQAQGWGYTF
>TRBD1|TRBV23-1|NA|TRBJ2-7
TGCGCCAGCAGTCTTTCCCCACCGGGACAGGACTTGGAGCAGTACTTC
CASSLSPPGQDLEQYF
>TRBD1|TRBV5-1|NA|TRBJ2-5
TGCGCCAGCAGCTTGGCCGTACAGGGGAAGGGGGAGACCCAGTACTTC
CASSLAVQGKGETQYF
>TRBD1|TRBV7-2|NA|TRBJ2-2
TGTGCCAGCAGCCGGACAGGGCATTCGAACACCGGGGAGCTGTTTTTT
CASSRTGHSNTGELFF
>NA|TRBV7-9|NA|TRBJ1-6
TGTGCCAGCAGCCAAGGGACGGGGGAAAATTCACCCCTCCACTTT
CASSQGTGENSPLHF